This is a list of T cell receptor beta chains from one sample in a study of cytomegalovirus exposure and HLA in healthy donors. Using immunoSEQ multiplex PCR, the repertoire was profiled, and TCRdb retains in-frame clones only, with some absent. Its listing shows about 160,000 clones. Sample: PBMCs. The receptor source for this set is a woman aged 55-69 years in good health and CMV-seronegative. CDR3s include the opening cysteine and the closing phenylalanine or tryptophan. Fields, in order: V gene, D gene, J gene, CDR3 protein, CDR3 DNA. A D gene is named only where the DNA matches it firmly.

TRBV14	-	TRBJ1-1	CASSQLNGVGTEAFF	TGTGCCAGCAGCCAGCTGAACGGGGTGGGAACTGAAGCTTTCTTT
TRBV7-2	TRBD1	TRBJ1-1	CASSSQTGSKAFF	TGTGCCAGCAGCAGTCAGACAGGGAGTAAAGCTTTCTTT
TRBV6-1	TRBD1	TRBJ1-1	CASSARDRTLNTEAFF	TGTGCCAGCAGTGCCCGGGACAGAACTTTGAACACTGAAGCTTTCTTT
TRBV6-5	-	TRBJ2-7	CASSYSSISSYEQYF	TGTGCCAGCAGTTACTCGTCTATAAGCTCCTACGAGCAGTACTTC
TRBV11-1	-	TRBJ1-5	CASSLKGGFNQPQHF	TGTGCCAGCAGCTTAAAGGGCGGGTTCAATCAGCCCCAGCATTTT
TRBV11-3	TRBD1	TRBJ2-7	CASSKGQGDTYEQYF	TGTGCCAGCAGCAAAGGTCAGGGGGATACCTACGAGCAGTACTTC
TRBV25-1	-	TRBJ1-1	CASTLAGAVNTEAFF	TGTGCCAGCACGCTCGCAGGGGCCGTGAACACTGAAGCTTTCTTT
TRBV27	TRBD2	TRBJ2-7	CASSSSGSGSYEQYF	TGTGCCAGCAGCTCTAGCGGGAGTGGCTCCTACGAGCAGTACTTC
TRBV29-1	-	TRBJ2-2	CSVDTGGGELFF	TGCAGCGTTGACACCGGCGGCGGGGAGCTGTTTTTT
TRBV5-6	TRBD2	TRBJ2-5	CASSLAAGGPVAQYF	TGTGCCAGCAGCTTGGCTGCGGGGGGCCCGGTGGCCCAGTACTTC
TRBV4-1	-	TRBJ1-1	CASSQGTREALGAFF	TGCGCCAGCAGCCAAGGTACCCGGGAAGCCCTGGGAGCTTTCTTT
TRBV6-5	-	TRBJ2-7	CASSYRSRYEQYF	TGTGCCAGCAGTTACCGGTCCCGCTACGAGCAGTACTTC
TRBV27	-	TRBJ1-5	CASSTGPETLYSNQPQHF	TGTGCCAGCAGTACAGGTCCCGAAACCCTTTATAGCAATCAGCCCCAGCATTTT
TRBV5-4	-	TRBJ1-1	CASSFPPVEAFF	TGTGCCAGCAGCTTTCCGCCGGTTGAAGCTTTCTTT
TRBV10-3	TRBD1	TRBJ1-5	CAISSGQGAYQPQHF	TGTGCCATCAGTTCCGGACAGGGGGCCTATCAGCCCCAGCATTTT
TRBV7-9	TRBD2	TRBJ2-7	CASTKGLAGVNYEQYF	TGTGCCAGCACCAAGGGACTAGCGGGAGTAAACTACGAGCAGTACTTC
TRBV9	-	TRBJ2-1	CASSESGTYNEQFF	TGTGCCAGCAGCGAAAGCGGCACCTACAATGAGCAGTTCTTC
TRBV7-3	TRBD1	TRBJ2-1	CASSKQGAANEQFF	TGTGCCAGCAGCAAACAGGGGGCGGCCAATGAGCAGTTCTTC
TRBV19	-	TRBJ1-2	CASEVSGGGYGYTF	TGTGCCAGTGAGGTCTCCGGCGGGGGCTATGGCTACACCTTC
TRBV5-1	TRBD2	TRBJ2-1	CASSTGIAGGNEQFF	TGCGCCAGCAGCACGGGGATAGCGGGAGGTAATGAGCAGTTCTTC
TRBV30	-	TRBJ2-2	CAWRTRGYTGELFF	TGTGCCTGGCGGACTCGAGGGTACACCGGGGAGCTGTTTTTT
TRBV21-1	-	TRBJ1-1	CASTPEGGTEAFF	TGTGCCAGCACCCCAGAGGGTGGCACTGAAGCTTTCTTT
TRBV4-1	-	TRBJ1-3	CASSQDQARRDGNTIYF	TGCGCCAGCAGCCAAGATCAGGCAAGGCGGGATGGAAACACCATATATTTT